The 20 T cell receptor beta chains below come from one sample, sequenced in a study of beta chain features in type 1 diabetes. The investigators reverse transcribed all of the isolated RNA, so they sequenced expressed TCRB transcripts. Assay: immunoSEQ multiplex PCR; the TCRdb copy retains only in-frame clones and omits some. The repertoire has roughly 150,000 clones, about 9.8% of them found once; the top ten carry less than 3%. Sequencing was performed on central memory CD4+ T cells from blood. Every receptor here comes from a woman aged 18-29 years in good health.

The CDR3 loop is CAIDGTGDSEQYF. The CDR3 DNA follows: TGTGCCATAGACGGGACAGGGGACAGCGAGCAGTACTTC. The V and J genes are TRBV10-3 and TRBJ2-7; 10 bases are a match to TRBD1. CDR1 and CDR2 from the germline V gene are ENHRY and SYGVKD. CDR3 length: 13 amino acids. J was trimmed by 6 bases and V by 9 bases; bases with no gene match: 8.

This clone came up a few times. The CDR3 nucleotides are TGTGCCAGCACCCAGTCCCATCACTCTGGAAACACCATATATTTT. Protein: CASTQSHHSGNTIYF. The V gene is TRBV6-6, the J gene TRBJ1-3; D is ambiguous. In germline, CDR1 is MNHNY, CDR2 SVGAGI (reference sequence). The CDR3 covers 15 residues. Trimming left V 7 bases short and J 0 bases short, with 13 bases between.

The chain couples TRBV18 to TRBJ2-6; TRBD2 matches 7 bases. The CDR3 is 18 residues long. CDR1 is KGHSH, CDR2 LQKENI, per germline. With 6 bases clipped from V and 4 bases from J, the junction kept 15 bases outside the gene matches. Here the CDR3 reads CASSTGTIRPGGANVLTF. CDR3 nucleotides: TGTGCCAGCTCCACCGGGACTATACGACCTGGGGGGGCCAACGTCCTGACTTTC.

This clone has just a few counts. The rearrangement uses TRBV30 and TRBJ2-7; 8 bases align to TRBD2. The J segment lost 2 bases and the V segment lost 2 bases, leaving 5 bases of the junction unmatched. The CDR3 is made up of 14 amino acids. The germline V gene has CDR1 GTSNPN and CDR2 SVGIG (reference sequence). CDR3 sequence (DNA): TGTGCCTGGAGTACGGTAGCGGGGACCTACGAGCAGTACTTC. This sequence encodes CAWSTVAGTYEQYF. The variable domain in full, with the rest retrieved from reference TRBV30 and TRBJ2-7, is SQTIHQWPATLVQPVGSPLSLECTVEGTSNPNLYWYRQAAGRGLQLLFYSVGIGQISSEVPQNLSASRPQDRQFILSSKKLLLSDSGFYLCAWSTVAGTYEQYFGPGTRLTVT.

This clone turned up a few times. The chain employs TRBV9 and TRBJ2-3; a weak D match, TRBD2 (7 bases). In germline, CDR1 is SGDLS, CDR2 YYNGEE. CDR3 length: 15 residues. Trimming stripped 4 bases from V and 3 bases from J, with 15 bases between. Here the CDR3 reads CASSTKGGRTDTQYF. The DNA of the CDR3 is TGTGCCAGCAGCACCAAGGGGGGGAGGACAGATACGCAGTATTTT.

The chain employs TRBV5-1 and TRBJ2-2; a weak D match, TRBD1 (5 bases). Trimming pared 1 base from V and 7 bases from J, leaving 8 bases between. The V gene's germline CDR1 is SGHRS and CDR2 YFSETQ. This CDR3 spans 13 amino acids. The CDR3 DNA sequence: TGCGCCAGCAGCTTGTCCCAGGGCGGGGAGCTGTTTTTT. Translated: CASSLSQGGELFF.

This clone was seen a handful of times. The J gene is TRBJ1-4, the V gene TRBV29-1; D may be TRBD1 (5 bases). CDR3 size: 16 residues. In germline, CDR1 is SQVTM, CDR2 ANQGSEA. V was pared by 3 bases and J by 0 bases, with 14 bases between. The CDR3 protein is CSVEGGGGATNEKLFF. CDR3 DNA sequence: TGCAGCGTTGAGGGGGGTGGAGGTGCAACTAATGAAAAACTGTTTTTT. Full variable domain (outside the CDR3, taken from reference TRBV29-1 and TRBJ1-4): SAVISQKPSRDICQRGTSLTIQCQVDSQVTMMFWYRQQPGQSLTLIATANQGSEATYESGFVIDKFPISRPNLTFSTLTVSNMSPEDSSIYLCSVEGGGGATNEKLFFGSGTQLSVL.

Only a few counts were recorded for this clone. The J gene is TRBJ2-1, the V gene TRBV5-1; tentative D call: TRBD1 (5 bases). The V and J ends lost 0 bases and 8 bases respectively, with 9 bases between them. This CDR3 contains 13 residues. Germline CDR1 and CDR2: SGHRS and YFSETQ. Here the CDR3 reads CASSLVGRDEQFF. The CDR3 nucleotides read TGCGCCAGCAGCTTGGTGGGCAGGGATGAGCAGTTCTTC.

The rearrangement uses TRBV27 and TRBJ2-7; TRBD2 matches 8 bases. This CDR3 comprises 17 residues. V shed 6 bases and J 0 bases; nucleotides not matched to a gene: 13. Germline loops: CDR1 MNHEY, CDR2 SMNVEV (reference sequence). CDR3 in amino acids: CASRPRGSGSHSYEQYF. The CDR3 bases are TGTGCCAGCAGGCCCCGAGGGAGCGGGAGCCACTCCTACGAGCAGTACTTC.

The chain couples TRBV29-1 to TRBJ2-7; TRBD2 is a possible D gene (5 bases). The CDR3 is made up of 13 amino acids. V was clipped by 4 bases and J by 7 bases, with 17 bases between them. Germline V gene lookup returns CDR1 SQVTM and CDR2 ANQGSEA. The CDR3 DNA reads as TGCAGCGTTGTGGGCGTGGGGAGAAGTGAGCAGTACTTC. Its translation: CSVVGVGRSEQYF.

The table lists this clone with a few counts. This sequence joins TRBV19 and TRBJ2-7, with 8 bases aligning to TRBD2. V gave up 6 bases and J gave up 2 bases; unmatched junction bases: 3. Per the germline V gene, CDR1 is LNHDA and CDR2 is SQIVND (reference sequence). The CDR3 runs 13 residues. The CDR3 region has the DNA TGTGCCAGTAGAGGGCGGGGGGCCTACGAGCAGTACTTC. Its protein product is CASRGRGAYEQYF.

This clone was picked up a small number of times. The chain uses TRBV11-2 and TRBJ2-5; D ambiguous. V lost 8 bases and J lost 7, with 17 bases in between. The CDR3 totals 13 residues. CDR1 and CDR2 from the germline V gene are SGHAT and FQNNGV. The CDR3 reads CASSISALGTQYF. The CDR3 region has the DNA TGTGCCAGCTCCATCTCAGCCCTAGGGACCCAGTACTTC.

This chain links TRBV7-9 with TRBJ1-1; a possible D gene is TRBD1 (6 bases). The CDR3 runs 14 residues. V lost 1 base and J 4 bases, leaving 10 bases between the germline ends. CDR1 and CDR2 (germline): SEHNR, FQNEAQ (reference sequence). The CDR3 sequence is CASSLGAQGTEAFF. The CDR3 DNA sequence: TGTGCCAGCAGCTTAGGGGCACAGGGCACTGAAGCTTTCTTT.

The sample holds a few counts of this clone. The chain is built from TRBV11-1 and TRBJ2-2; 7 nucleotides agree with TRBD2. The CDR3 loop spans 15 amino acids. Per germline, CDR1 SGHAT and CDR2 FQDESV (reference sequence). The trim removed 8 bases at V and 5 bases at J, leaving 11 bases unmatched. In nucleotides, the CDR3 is TGTGCCAGCGCCGTCGGGGGGAGGAGGACCGGGGAGCTGTTTTTT. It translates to CASAVGGRRTGELFF.

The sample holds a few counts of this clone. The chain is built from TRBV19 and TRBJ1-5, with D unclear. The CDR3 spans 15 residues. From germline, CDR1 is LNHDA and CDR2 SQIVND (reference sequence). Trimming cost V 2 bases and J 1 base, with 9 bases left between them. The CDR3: CASSIRTRSNQPQHF. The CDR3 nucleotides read TGTGCCAGTAGTATAAGGACTAGAAGCAATCAGCCCCAGCATTTT.

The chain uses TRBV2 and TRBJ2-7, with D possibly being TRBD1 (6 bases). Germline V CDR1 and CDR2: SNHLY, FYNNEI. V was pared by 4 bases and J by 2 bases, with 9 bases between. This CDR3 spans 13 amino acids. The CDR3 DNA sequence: TGTGCCAGCAGTGTTGACAGGACCTACGAGCAGTACTTC. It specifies CASSVDRTYEQYF.

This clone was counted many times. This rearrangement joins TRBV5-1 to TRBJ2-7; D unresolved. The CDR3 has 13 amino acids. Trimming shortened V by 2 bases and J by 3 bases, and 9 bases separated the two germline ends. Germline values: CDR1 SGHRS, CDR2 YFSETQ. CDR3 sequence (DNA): TGCGCCAGCAGCTTCACAGATAACTACGAGCAGTACTTC. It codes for CASSFTDNYEQYF.

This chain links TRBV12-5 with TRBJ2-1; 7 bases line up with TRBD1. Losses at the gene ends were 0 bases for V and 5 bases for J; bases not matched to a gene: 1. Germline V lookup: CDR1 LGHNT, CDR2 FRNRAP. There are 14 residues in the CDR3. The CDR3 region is CASGLVTGNNEQFF. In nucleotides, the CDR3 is TGTGCTAGTGGTTTGGTGACAGGGAACAATGAGCAGTTCTTC. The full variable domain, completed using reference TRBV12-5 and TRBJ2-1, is DARVTQTPRHKVTEMGQEVTMRCQPILGHNTVFWYRQTMMQGLELLAYFRNRAPLDDSGMPKDRFSAEMPDATLATLKIQPSEPRDSAVYFCASGLVTGNNEQFFGPGTRLTVL.

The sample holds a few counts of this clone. CDR3 protein: CASSLGQADTEAFF. CDR3 coding DNA: TGCGCCAGCAGCTTGGGGCAGGCCGACACTGAAGCTTTCTTT. J is TRBJ1-1 and V is TRBV5-1, with D unclear. V shed 0 bases and J shed 3 bases, with 9 bases lying between them. The CDR3 sequence is 14 residues long. Germline V CDR1 and CDR2: SGHRS, YFSETQ.

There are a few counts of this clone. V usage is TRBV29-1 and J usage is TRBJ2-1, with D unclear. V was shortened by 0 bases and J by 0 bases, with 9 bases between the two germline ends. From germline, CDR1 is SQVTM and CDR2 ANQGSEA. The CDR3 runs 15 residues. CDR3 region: CSVEDERPSYNEQFF. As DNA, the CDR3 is TGCAGCGTTGAAGATGAGCGACCCTCCTACAATGAGCAGTTCTTC.